This T cell receptor (beta chain) was sequenced in a study of blood T cell repertoires in COVID-19. At the level of the study: COVID-19 samples collected from the United States, Italy and Spain covered acute and convalescent phases. From T cells, B-cell-depleted T cells, or PBMCs came the material, which was cDNA or gDNA.

This CDR3 has 19 residues. Original processing notes: Amplification with reference gene primers provided the estimates of nucleated cell counts. The data were produced by immunoSEQ multiplex PCR, yet TCRdb's version contains in-frame clones alone and is incomplete. For V, J and clone size, that table is used; D and trimming come from the DNA. Of around 50,000 clones in the sample, approximately 82% were seen once. Individuals aged roughly 18 to 90 years were recruited from fewer than 25 US areas. Sequencing was done on a sample of PBMCs or T cells enriched from blood (not recorded which). This sequence originates from a woman aged 45-60 years with acute COVID-19. V and J are TRBV21-1 and TRBJ2-7; TRBD1, the D gene given by the table, was not confirmed from the DNA. TRBV21-1 is a pseudogene. This CDR3 reads CASSKLATGVTACSYEQYF. Here the CDR3 DNA reads TGTGCCAGCAGCAAATTAGCCACCGGTGTGACAGCCTGTTCCTACGAGCAGTACTTC.